The subject of this entry is one TCR beta chain. The target antigen is unknown. The data derive from a study of cytomegalovirus exposure and HLA in healthy donors. At the level of the study: An early release of data contained approximately 80 million unique TCRs, which came from HLA-typed donors.

CDR1 is SEHNR and CDR2 is FQNEAQ in the germline V gene (reference sequence). This CDR3 is built from 16 residues. V lost 1 base to trimming and J lost 0 bases, with 12 bases between them. Regarding the study as a whole: Researchers reportedly found TCR beta sequences accurately predicted most subjects' HLA-A and HLA-B alleles.

The PCR used 60 Vbeta and 13 Jbeta primers. TCRdb's copy holds only in-frame clones and misses some; the assay was immunoSEQ multiplex PCR. The repertoire holds 150,000 to 200,000 clones, with about 88% as singletons. The V gene is TRBV7-9, the J gene TRBJ2-5; TRBD1 might be the D (5 bases). This clonotype was obtained from a young woman in good health and CMV-seronegative. Input material: PBMCs. CDR3 in amino acids: CASSLGVRDNQETQYF. As DNA, the CDR3 is TGTGCCAGCAGCTTAGGAGTCAGGGATAACCAAGAGACCCAGTACTTC.